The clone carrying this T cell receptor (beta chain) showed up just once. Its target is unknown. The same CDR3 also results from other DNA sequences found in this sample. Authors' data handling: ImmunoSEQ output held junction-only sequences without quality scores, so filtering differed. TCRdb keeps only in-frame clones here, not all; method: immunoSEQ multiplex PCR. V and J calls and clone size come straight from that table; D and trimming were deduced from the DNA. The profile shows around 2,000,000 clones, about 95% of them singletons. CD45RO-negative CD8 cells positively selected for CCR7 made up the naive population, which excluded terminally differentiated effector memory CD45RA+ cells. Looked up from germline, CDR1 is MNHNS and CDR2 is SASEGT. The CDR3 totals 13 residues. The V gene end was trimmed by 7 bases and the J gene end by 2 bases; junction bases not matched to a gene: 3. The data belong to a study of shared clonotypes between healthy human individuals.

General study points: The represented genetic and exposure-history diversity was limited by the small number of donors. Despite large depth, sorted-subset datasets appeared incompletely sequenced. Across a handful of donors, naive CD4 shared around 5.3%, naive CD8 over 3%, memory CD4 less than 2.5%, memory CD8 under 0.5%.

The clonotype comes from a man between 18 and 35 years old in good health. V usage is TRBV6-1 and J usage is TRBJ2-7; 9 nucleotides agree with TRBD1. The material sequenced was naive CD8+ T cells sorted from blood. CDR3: CASNNRGPYEQYF. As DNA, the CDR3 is TGTGCCAGCAACAACAGGGGGCCCTACGAGCAGTACTTC.